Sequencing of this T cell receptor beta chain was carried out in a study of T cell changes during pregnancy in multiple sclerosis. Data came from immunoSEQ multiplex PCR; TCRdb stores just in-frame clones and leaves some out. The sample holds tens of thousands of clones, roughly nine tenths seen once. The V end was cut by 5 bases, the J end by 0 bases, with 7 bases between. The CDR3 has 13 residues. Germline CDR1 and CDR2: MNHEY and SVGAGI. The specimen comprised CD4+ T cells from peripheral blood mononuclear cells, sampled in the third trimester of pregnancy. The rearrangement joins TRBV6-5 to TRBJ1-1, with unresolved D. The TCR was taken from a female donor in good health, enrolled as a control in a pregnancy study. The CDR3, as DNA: TGTGCCAGCAGTACGCGATTGAACACTGAAGCTTTCTTT. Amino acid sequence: CASSTRLNTEAFF.